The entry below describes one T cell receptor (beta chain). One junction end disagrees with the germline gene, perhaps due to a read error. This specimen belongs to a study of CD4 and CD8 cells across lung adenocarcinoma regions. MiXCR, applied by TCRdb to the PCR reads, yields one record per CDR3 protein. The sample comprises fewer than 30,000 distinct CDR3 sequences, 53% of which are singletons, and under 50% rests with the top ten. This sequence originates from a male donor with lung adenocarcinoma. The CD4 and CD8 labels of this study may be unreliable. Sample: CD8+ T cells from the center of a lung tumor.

The CDR3 nucleotides are TGTGCCAGCTCCAAGGGCGTACGAGCCACAAACACTCAGTACTTC. Its translation is CASSKGVRATNTQYF. The chain couples TRBV6-1 to TRBJ2-4, with unresolved D. CDR3 length: 15 residues. In germline, CDR1 is MNHNS, CDR2 SASEGT.